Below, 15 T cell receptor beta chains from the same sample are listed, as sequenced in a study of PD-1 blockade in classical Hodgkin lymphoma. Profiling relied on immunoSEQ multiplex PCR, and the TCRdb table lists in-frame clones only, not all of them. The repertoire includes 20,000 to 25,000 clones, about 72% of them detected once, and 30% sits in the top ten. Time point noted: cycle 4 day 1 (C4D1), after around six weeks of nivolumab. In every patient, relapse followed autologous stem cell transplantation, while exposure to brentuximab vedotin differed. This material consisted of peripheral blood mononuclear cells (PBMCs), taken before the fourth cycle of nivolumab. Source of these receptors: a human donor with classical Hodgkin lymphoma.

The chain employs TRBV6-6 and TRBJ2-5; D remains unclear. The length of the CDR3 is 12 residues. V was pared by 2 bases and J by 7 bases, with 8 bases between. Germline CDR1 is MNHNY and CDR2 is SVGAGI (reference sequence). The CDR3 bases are TGTGCCAGCAGTTACCGGTCGGGGACCCAGTACTTC. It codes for CASSYRSGTQYF.

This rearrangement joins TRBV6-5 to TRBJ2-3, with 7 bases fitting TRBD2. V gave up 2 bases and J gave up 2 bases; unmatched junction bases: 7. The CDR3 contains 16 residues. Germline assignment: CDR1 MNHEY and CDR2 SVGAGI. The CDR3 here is CASSYGASGFTDTQYF. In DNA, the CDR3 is TGTGCCAGCAGTTACGGGGCTAGCGGTTTCACAGATACGCAGTATTTT.

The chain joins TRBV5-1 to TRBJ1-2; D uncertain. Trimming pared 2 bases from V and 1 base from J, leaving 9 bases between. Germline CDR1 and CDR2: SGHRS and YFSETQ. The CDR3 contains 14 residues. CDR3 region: CASSLSEGNYGYTF. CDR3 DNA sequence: TGCGCCAGCAGCTTATCGGAGGGTAACTATGGCTACACCTTC.

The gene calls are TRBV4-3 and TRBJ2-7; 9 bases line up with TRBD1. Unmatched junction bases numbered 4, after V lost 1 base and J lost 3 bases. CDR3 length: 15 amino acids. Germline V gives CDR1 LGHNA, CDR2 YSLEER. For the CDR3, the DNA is TGCGCCAGCAGCCAAGGGTCGGGACAGGGCTACGAGCAGTACGTC. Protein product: CASSQGSGQGYEQYV.

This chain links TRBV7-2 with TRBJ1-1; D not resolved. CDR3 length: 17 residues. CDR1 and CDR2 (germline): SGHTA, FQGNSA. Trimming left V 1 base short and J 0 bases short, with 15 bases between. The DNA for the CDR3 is TGTGCCAGCAGCTTAGGTCGTGGTAGGAGGATGAACACTGAAGCTTTCTTT. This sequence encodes CASSLGRGRRMNTEAFF.

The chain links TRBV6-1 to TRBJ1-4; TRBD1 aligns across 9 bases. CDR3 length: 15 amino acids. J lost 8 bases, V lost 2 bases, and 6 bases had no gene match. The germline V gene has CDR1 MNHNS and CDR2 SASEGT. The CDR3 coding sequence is TGTGCCAGCAGTGAAACCACAGGGGGCTGGGAAAAACTGTTTTTT. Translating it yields CASSETTGGWEKLFF.

DNA for the CDR3: TGTGCCAGCAGCTTGGGAGGCTGGGGTAATTCACCCCTCCACTTT. It is translated as CASSLGGWGNSPLHF. The chain combines TRBV5-4 with TRBJ1-6; D is unresolved. The germline CDR1 and CDR2 sequences are SGHNT and YYREEE (reference sequence). This CDR3 spans 15 amino acids. With 0 bases removed from V and 6 bases from J, the gap between germline ends came to 10 bases.

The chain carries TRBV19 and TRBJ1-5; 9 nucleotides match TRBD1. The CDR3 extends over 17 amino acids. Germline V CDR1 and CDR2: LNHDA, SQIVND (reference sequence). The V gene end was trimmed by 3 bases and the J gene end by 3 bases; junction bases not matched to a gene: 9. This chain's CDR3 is CASSITSWDRVNQPQHF. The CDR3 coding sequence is TGTGCCAGTAGTATCACAAGCTGGGACAGGGTCAATCAGCCCCAGCATTTT.

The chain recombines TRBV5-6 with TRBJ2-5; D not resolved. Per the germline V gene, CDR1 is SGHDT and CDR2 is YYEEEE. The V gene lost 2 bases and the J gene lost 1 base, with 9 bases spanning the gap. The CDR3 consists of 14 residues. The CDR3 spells CASSLDTAQETQYF. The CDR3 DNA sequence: TGTGCCAGCAGCTTAGATACAGCCCAAGAGACCCAGTACTTC.

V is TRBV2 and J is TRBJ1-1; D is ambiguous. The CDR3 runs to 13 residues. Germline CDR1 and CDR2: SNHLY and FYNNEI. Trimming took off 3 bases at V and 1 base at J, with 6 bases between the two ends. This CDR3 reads CASSDEANTEAFF. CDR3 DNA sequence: TGTGCCAGCAGTGACGAGGCGAACACTGAAGCTTTCTTT.

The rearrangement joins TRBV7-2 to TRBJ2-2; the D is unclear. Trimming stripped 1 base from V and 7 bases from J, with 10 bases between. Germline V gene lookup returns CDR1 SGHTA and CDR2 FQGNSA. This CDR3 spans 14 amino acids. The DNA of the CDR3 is TGTGCCAGCAGCTTAGGGGGTCCGTTCGGGGAGCTGTTTTTT. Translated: CASSLGGPFGELFF.

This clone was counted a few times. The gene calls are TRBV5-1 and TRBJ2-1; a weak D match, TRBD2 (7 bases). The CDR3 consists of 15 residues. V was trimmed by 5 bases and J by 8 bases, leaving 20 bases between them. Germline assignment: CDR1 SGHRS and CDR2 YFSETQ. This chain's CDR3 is CASSPMGGPRYEQFF. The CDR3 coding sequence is TGCGCCAGCAGTCCTATGGGGGGGCCCAGGTATGAGCAGTTCTTC.

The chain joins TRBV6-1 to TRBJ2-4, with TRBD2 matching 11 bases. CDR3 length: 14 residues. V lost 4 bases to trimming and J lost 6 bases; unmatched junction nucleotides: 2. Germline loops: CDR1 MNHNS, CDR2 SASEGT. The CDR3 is CASSGLAGLNIQYF. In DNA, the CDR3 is TGTGCCAGCAGTGGACTAGCGGGGCTAAACATTCAGTACTTC.

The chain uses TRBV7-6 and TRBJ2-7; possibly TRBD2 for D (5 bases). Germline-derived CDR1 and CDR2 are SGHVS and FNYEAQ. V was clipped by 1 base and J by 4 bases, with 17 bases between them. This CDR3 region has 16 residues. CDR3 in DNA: TGTGCCAGCAGCTTAGGGCCGGCAGTCGGGATATACGAGCAGTACTTC. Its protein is CASSLGPAVGIYEQYF.

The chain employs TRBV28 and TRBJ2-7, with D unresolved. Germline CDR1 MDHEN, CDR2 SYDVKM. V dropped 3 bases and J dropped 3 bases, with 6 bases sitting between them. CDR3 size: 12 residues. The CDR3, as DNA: TGTGCCAGCAGTTTTAGAGTCTACGAGCAGTACTTC. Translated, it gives CASSFRVYEQYF.